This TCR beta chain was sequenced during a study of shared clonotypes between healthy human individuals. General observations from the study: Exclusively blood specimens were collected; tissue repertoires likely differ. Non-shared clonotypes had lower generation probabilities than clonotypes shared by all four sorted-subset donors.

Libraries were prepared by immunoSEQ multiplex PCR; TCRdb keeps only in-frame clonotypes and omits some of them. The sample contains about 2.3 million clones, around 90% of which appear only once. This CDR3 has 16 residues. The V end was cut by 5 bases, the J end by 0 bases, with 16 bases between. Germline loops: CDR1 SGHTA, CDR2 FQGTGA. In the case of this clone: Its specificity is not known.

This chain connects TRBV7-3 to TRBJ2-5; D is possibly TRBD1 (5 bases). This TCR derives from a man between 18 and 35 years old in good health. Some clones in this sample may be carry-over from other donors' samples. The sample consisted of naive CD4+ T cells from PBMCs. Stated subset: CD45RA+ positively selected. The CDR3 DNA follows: TGTGCCAGCAGCCCCCGGCACAGGACGTACCAAGAGACCCAGTACTTC. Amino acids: CASSPRHRTYQETQYF.